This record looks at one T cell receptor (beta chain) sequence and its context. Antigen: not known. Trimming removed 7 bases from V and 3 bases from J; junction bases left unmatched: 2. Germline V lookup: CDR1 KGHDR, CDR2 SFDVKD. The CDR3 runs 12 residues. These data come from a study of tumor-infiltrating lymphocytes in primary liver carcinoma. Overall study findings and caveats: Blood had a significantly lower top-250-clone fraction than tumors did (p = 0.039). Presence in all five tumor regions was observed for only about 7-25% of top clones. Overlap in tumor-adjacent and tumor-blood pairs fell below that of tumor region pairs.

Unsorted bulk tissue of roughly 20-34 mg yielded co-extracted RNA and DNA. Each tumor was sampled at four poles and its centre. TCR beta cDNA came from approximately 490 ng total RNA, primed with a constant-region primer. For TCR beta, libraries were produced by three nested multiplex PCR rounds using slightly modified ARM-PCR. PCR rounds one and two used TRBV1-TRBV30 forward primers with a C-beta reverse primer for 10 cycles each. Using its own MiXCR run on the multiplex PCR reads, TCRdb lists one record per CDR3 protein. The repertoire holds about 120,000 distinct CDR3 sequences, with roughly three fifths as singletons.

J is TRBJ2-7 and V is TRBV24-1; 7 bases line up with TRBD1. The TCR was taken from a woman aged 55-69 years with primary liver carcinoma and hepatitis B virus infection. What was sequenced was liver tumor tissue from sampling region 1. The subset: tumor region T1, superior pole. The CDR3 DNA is TGTGCCACCAGCCGGGACAGCTACGAGCAGTACTTC. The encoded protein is CATSRDSYEQYF.